This T cell receptor beta chain was identified in a study of cytomegalovirus exposure and HLA in healthy donors listed by TCRdb under 2017. With regard to the full study: An earlier analysis of 587 of the donors reported about 260 Gb of sequence data and around 120 million unique TCR beta sequences obtained from around 190 million T cells. An early release covering 550 to 700 HLA-typed donors comprised about 310 gigabases of sequencing data and around 85 million unique TCR sequences. Among the roughly 380 genotyped donors, more than 70% belonged to the genetic ancestry cluster associated with self-reported Caucasian donors. The study was designed to test whether signatures of past pathogen exposure could be identified by cataloging public T cell receptors. The study used immunosequencing to profile the T cell repertoires of 666 subjects and linked those repertoires to cytomegalovirus serostatus. Besides the first cohort of about 730 subjects, a separate validation cohort made up of 120 different subjects was used. To predict cytomegalovirus infection status, the study combined high-throughput TCR immunosequencing, statistical association of individual TCRs with disease status, and machine learning. A later analysis re-examined previously published TCR beta repertoires from just over 650 donors and added high-resolution HLA genotyping to investigate patterns of TCR occurrence. Rather than drawing on any new phenotypic data, the later analysis identified candidate immune exposures from TCR beta sequences and the way those sequences occurred across donors. An earlier analysis of fewer than 750 of the donors used high-throughput TCR beta sequencing to judge whether each TCR beta V gene segment behaved as functional or pseudogenic. Alongside the repertoire data, information on donor age, sex, ethnicity and CMV serostatus was compiled. A later genetic analysis took genome-wide SNP genotypes for 398 of the 666 donors and used that subset as a discovery cohort. Every repertoire in the discovery cohort had been generated on one and the same sequencing platform. HLA typing included class I and class II loci at four-digit resolution. The number of donors typed differed by locus, with roughly 620-630 for A, B, C, DRB1 and DQB1, 522 for DQA1, over 600 for DPA1, and approximately 470 for DPB1. Because of strong linkage in the cohort, roughly five DR-DQ haplotypes were treated as single units for association and clustering. On average, 235,054 unique TCR beta nucleotide sequences were sequenced per donor among a few hundred genotyped donors of the cohort, with around 19% of those sequences being non-productive. The paper as a whole reports these results and caveats: A further reported finding was that TCR beta sequences accurately predicted the HLA-A and HLA-B alleles for most subjects in the first cohort. In a later analysis, HLA-associated TCR beta chains showed more clonal expansion and lower generation probabilities than non-associated chains that were equally common. This cohort had only TCR beta chains sequenced, and the lack of alpha or paired-chain data limited which features could be detected. Several of the top co-occurrence clusters appeared to be linked to parvovirus B19, influenza, CMV and Epstein-Barr virus, according to a later analysis. Because counts were too low, roughly 17 rarely observed V segments, including chromosome 9 orphons, were left out of the earlier analysis of roughly 600 of the donors. The sequencing pipeline was judged likely to have produced a cluster of highly shared sequence variants as a technical artifact. Strong co-occurrence of HLA alleles, especially DR and DQ, made assigning TCR associations to individual alleles difficult. In both the original and validation cohorts, the classifier was reported to diagnose cytomegalovirus status with high specificity and sensitivity. Sequencing depth was assumed to be roughly uniform across donors in the presence/absence analyses, though that assumption may not hold. For the cohort, immune exposure information was limited to CMV serostatus. In the study, 150 to 200 TCR beta chains were listed as associated with cytomegalovirus. Most TCR sequences were seen in very few donors, while some public TCRs were found in many individuals. A few of the identified cytomegalovirus-associated TCR beta chains were confirmed in vitro to be specific for cytomegalovirus antigens. Some IMGT-functional V segments, including TRBV6-2 and TRBV6-3, could not be told apart with the 87-base-pair reads, so those segments were excluded. According to the authors, the approach could potentially be generalized to other disease states and immunological phenotypes. An association between a missense DCLRE1C variant and V-gene and J-gene trimming of TCR beta chains was found in a later genetic analysis and replicated in an independent cohort. At a false discovery rate of 0.05, a later analysis linked 15,000 to 20,000 TCR beta sequences to specific HLA alleles. Linkage disequilibrium might explain the correlated functional status among segregating V segments, but an unknown experimental factor could not be ruled out. An earlier analysis of around 600 of the donors showed that most TCR beta V segments appeared in productive rearrangements either about 87% or about 30% of the time, which broadly matched IMGT annotations. According to a later analysis, TCR association rates differed among HLA loci, with DRB1 alleles showing the most associated TCRs and HLA-C alleles showing the fewest. Because some donors lacked HLA typing at each locus, the association tests relied only on the typed subset. In a later genetic analysis, fewer N-insertions in productive TCRs were reported among donors in an Asian-associated ancestry cluster than the 666-donor mean. In a later analysis, most CMV-associated TCR beta chains were found to appear HLA-restricted, with HLA associations seemingly driven largely by CMV exposure.

Comment on this clone: Its target antigen remains unknown. Base qualities are not recorded, but no much larger clone differs from it by a single base.

Library creation used the immunoSEQ multiplex PCR assay. For the multiplex PCR, a mixture combining 60 forward primers for TCR Vbeta segments and 13 reverse primers for TCR Jbeta segments was used. A multiplex PCR assay on genomic DNA amplified the CDR3 region of rearranged TCR beta genes. Amplified TCR beta libraries were sequenced as 87-base-pair reads on the Illumina HiSeq System. The source study handled its data this way. Across the 640 or so repertoires, a later analysis counted approximately 75 million unique TCR beta chains, approximately 12 million of which were shared by at least two donors. Raw reads were error-corrected and collapsed into unique sequences by a nearest-neighbor algorithm in which closely related sequences were merged to remove PCR and sequencing errors. Alignment of CDR3 sequences to IMGT reference sequences was used to assign V, D and J gene segments. Each retained sequence needed at least a six-nucleotide match to both a V gene segment and a J gene segment. Rearrangements were called productive when the CDR3 lacked stop codons and stayed in frame with V and J; all others were non-productive. CDR3 was defined according to IMGT convention as the region running from the second conserved V-encoded cysteine to the conserved J-encoded phenylalanine. The earlier analysis of 500 to 750 of the donors excluded any sequence lacking an unambiguous match to a single V gene segment. In an earlier analysis of 500 to 750 of the donors, V segments were called functional above 56.7% productive rearrangements and were called segregating when the between-donor standard deviation exceeded 5%. A statistical classification framework was built for diagnosing cytomegalovirus status from the catalog of TCR beta chain sequences. In a later analysis, V and J genes were assigned by comparing TCR nucleotide sequences against IMGT/GENE-DB human TR gene sequences. In a later analysis, CDR3 sequences and most-parsimonious VDJ recombination scenarios were assigned using the TCRdist pipeline. In a later analysis, each TCR beta chain was defined by its CDR3 amino acid sequence together with its V-gene family, and reads lacking a unique V-gene family were excluded. As a way to deal with suspected cross-contamination and a sequencing artifact, a later analysis dropped more than 500 nucleotide sequences that were highly shared and had low generation probability. In a later analysis, a clonal expansion index for each public chain was calculated from normalized within-repertoire ranks of inferred template counts. Generation probabilities in a later analysis came from a VDJ recombination model fitted to out-of-frame rearrangements, and those results were checked against IGoR. In a later analysis, hypergeometric tests were used to score TCR-TCR, TCR-HLA and TCR-CMV co-occurrence, with a repertoire-size bias correction applied to TCR pairs. False discovery rates were estimated in a later analysis by permuting HLA or CMV assignments 20 times. In a later analysis, co-occurring TCRs were grouped using DBSCAN, with TCRdist sequence similarity added in when clustering inside HLA-allele-positive subsets. Repertoires with fewer than 30,000 or more than 120,000 public chains were left out of co-occurrence clustering, as were several repertoires with anomalous nucleotide sharing. The table comes from immuneACCESS by way of TCRdb, which keeps in-frame sequences with V and J called. Part of the clones is missing from these tables; in studies checked, under half for an unresolved V gene and the rest for unknown reasons. The DNA was the basis for D and trimming; V, J and clone size are from that table. In this sample the table shows about 110,000 clones, 74% of which occur a single time. 4% to 5% of the sample rests with the top ten.

V and J are truncated by 2 bases and 0 bases respectively, leaving an intervening sequence of 17 bases. CDR1 and CDR2 were assigned from the germline V gene (reference sequence) as MNHEY and SMNVEV. The CDR3 has 18 amino acids, counting the end cysteine and phenylalanine. Only the CDR3 region is kept as DNA, spanning 54 bases read in frame from base 1. In total, approximately 700 healthy bone marrow donors made up the cohort. Cohort members were all nominally healthy when sampled, although unrecorded immune exposures were likely present. The donor was CMV seropositive and belonged to the group of around 300 seropositive cohort members. Each donor provided a peripheral blood sample, and peripheral blood mononuclear cells were used for TCR beta sequencing. Genomic DNA was extracted from the blood cell samples with the Qiagen DNeasy Blood Extraction Kit.

The sequence came from a woman between 35 and 50 years old in good health and CMV-seropositive. The receptor chain draws on TRBV27 and TRBJ1-5; a tentative D match to TRBD1 spans 5 bases. The specimen was PBMCs. The CDR3 protein sequence reads: CASSLLRDLGYSNQPQHF. The base sequence is TGTGCCAGCAGTTTACTCAGGGATTTGGGGTATAGCAATCAGCCCCAGCATTTT.